The 9 T cell receptor beta chains below come from one sample, sequenced in a study of blood T cell repertoires in COVID-19. TCRdb's copy holds only in-frame clones and misses some; the assay was immunoSEQ multiplex PCR. The sample lists under 75,000 clones; about four fifths were seen once. The specimen sequenced was peripheral blood. The receptor set was obtained from a woman aged 55-69 years with acute or convalescent COVID-19.

V usage is TRBV4-3 and J usage is TRBJ2-5; 9 bases fit TRBD2. CDR3 length: 15 residues. V lost 0 bases to trimming and J lost 1 base; unmatched junction nucleotides: 0. Per germline, CDR1 LGHNA and CDR2 YSLEER. CDR3 protein: CASSQERGGQETQYF. For the CDR3, the DNA is TGCGCCAGCAGCCAAGAGCGGGGGGGCCAAGAGACCCAGTACTTC.

The chain recombines TRBV3-1 (or the pseudogene TRBV3-2) with TRBJ2-7; TRBD1 might be the D (5 bases). The length of the CDR3 is 12 residues. Germline V gene data show CDR1 as LGHDT and CDR2 as YNNKEL (reference sequence). The ends were cut back, 6 bases at V and 4 bases at J, with 10 bases in the middle. The CDR3: CASSLNRYEQYF. The CDR3 DNA follows: TGTGCCAGCAGTCTTAACAGGTACGAGCAGTACTTC.

The chain recombines TRBV16 with TRBJ1-1; D unclear. The ends were cut back, 5 bases at V and 1 base at J, with 5 bases in the middle. The CDR3 runs 12 residues. Germline V lookup: CDR1 KGHSY, CDR2 FQNENV. This chain's CDR3 is CASSLQNTEAFF. The CDR3 nucleotides read TGTGCCAGCAGCTTACAGAACACTGAAGCTTTCTTT.

This chain joins TRBV28 and TRBJ2-1; TRBD2 aligns across 9 bases. The CDR3 has 12 residues. Germline CDR1 is MDHEN and CDR2 is SYDVKM. Unmatched junction bases numbered 4, after V lost 4 bases and J lost 12 bases. For the CDR3, the DNA is TGTGCCAGCAGTTCACTTAGCGGGGGGCAGTTCTTC. Residues: CASSSLSGGQFF.

The chain is built from TRBV4-1 and TRBJ2-7; 8 bases are a match to TRBD2. Trimming cost V 0 bases and J 1 base; bases outside gene matches: 11. From germline, CDR1 is MGHRA and CDR2 YSYEKL. This CDR3 spans 18 amino acids. The CDR3, as DNA: TGCGCCAGCAGCCAAGATCGGGGCGGGGGGCTGTATTCCTACGAGCAGTACTTC. Translated, it gives CASSQDRGGGLYSYEQYF.

This sequence joins TRBV6-2 or TRBV6-3 and TRBJ1-4; D uncertain. Trimming removed 0 bases at V and 3 bases at J, with 14 bases between. This CDR3 spans 17 amino acids. Per the germline V gene, CDR1 is MNHEY and CDR2 is SVGEGT. CDR3 nucleotides: TGTGCCAGCAGTTACTCGACTAGGCGTGGGCCTAATGAAAAACTGTTTTTT. Translated: CASSYSTRRGPNEKLFF.

The rearrangement links TRBV15 to TRBJ1-5; TRBD1 matches 12 bases. Germline V gives CDR1 LNHNV, CDR2 YYDKDF (reference sequence). Trimming took 5 bases from V and 2 from J; bases not matched to a gene: 4. This CDR3 contains 16 residues. The CDR3 protein is CATSGDRGHRNQPQHF. The CDR3 region has the DNA TGTGCCACCAGCGGGGACAGGGGGCACCGCAATCAGCCCCAGCATTTT.

The CDR3 is CASSQDGEGDTGELFF. The CDR3 nucleotides are TGTGCCAGCAGCCAGGACGGGGAGGGAGACACCGGGGAGCTGTTTTTT. The genes are TRBV5-4 and TRBJ2-2, with TRBD2 identical over 7 bases. The length of the CDR3 is 16 residues. The V gene's germline CDR1 is SGHNT and CDR2 YYREEE (reference sequence). Germline trimming cut 4 bases from V and 3 bases from J; bases unmatched to any gene: 9. Drawing the rest from reference TRBV5-4 and TRBJ2-2, the complete variable domain is ETGVTQSPTHLIKTRGQQVTLRCSSQSGHNTVSWYQQALGQGPQFIFQYYREEENGRGNFPPRFSGLQFPNYSSELNVNALELDDSALYLCASSQDGEGDTGELFFGEGSRLTVL.

This clone was recorded many times. This chain uses TRBV14 with TRBJ1-2; no reliable D call. The V gene's germline CDR1 is SGHDN and CDR2 FVKESK. The length of the CDR3 is 15 residues. Trimming stripped 1 base from V and 4 bases from J, with 13 bases between. The CDR3 is CASSQVSGQTYGYTF. The DNA of the CDR3 is TGTGCCAGCAGCCAAGTCTCAGGCCAAACCTATGGCTACACCTTC. The complete variable domain, with remaining parts taken from reference TRBV14 and TRBJ1-2, reads EAGVTQFPSHSVIEKGQTVTLRCDPISGHDNLYWYRRVMGKEIKFLLHFVKESKQDESGMPNNRFLAERTGGTYSTLKVQPAELEDSGVYFCASSQVSGQTYGYTFGSGTRLTVV.